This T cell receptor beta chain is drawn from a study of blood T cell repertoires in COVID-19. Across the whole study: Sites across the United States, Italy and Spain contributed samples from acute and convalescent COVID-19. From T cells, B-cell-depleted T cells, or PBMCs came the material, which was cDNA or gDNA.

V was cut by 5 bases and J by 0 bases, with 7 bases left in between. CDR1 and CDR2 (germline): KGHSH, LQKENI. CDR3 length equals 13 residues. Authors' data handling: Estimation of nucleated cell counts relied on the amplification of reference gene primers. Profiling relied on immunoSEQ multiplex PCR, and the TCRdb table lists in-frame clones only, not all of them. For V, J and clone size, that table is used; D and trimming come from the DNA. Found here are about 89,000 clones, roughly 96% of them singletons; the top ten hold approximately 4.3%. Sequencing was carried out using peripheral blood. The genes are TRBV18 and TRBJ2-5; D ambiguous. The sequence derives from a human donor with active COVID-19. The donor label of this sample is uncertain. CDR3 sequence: CASSEVNQETQYF. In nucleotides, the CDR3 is TGTGCCAGCTCAGAGGTTAACCAAGAGACCCAGTACTTC. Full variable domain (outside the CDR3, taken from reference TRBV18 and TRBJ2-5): NAGVMQNPRHLVRRRGQEARLRCSPMKGHSHVYWYRQLPEEGLKFMVYLQKENIIDESGMPKERFSAEFPKEGPSILRIQQVVRGDSAAYFCASSEVNQETQYFGPGTRLLVL.